The entry that follows covers one TCR beta chain sequence. In the original analysis: For nucleated cells, counts were estimated from reference gene primer amplification. Generated by immunoSEQ multiplex PCR, the TCRdb table keeps only in-frame clones and is missing some. V and J calls plus clone size are reproduced from that table; the DNA served to infer D and trimming. The table has about 6,100 clones, roughly 85% seen once. This CDR3 comprises 13 residues. Germline CDR1 is SGHDT and CDR2 is YYEEEE. Trimming at V came to 4 bases and at J to 6 bases, leaving 4 bases not matched to a gene. The source of the sample is a study of blood T cell repertoires in COVID-19. Background on the study: Samples representing acute and convalescent COVID-19 were sourced from the United States, Italy and Spain. Nucleic acid was either cDNA or gDNA, and it came from T cells, B-cell-depleted T cells, or PBMCs.

The TCR sequence derives from a human donor with active COVID-19. The donor label of this sample is uncertain. The sequenced material came from peripheral blood. This sequence joins TRBV5-6 and TRBJ1-2; 9 bases are shared with TRBD1. CDR3: CASSDTGGNGYTF. The CDR3 nucleotides read TGTGCCAGCAGCGACACAGGGGGCAATGGCTACACCTTC.